The rows below give T cell receptor beta chains drawn from one sample of a study of CD8+ T cells in alopecia areata. Only in-frame clones appear in the TCRdb table, and some are missing; sequencing was by immunoSEQ multiplex PCR. The sample consists of 110,000 or so clones, 55% to 70% of them appearing once. Sequenced material: NKG2D-low CD8+ T cells sorted from blood. The receptors were gathered from a human donor with alopecia areata. Each CDR3 is given without its conserved first and last residue. The order of the fields is V gene, J gene, clone size, CDR3 protein. Clone size appears in some rows only: once, few, many, or a class for an expanded clone.

TRBV7-3	TRBJ2-1	.	ASSFRRQGVRLNEQF
TRBV2	TRBJ2-1	.	ASSVLLLYNEQF
TRBV6-1	TRBJ2-1	.	ASSVVNYNEQF
TRBV29-1	TRBJ2-1	.	SVEGKGQGRYNEQF
TRBV28	TRBJ2-3	.	ASSLLASTDTQY
TRBV6-5	TRBJ2-3	few	ASSSSQGTDTQY
TRBV27	TRBJ2-7	.	ASSSDQTHYEQY
TRBV27	TRBJ2-7	.	ASSSGLYSYEQY
TRBV5-6	TRBJ2-6	few	ASSLGAGANVLT
TRBV15	TRBJ1-4	.	ATSRARSEKLF
TRBV12-5	TRBJ2-7	.	ASGIIKSPRTGGYEQY
TRBV7-6	TRBJ2-3	.	ASSLIGGSTDTQY
TRBV27	TRBJ1-2	.	ASSLYAGEYGYT
TRBV28	TRBJ1-5	once	ASSVGGNQPQH
TRBV30	TRBJ1-2	.	AWSVGEGAQDGYT
TRBV27	TRBJ2-1	.	ASSLSGGNEQF
TRBV28	TRBJ2-7	few	ASSFDGQGGGDEQY
TRBV19	TRBJ2-1	.	ASSTTSGGYNEQF
TRBV28	TRBJ2-1	.	ASSLLDGVNSYEQF
TRBV9	TRBJ2-6	few	ASSAPHRGSGANVLT
TRBV13	TRBJ2-1	.	ASSFPGGYNEQF
TRBV4-1	TRBJ1-1	once	ASSQSGGGVKTEAF
TRBV11-2	TRBJ2-1	many	ASSLGPNEQF
TRBV4-1	TRBJ1-4	.	ASSFNSGTATEKLF
TRBV7-2	TRBJ1-2	once	ASSSVGTEYGYT
TRBV2	TRBJ2-1	.	ASSQMTSGLYNEQF
TRBV27	TRBJ2-7	.	ASSLRTGVMDEQY
TRBV6-5	TRBJ2-7	.	ASSSGDGTYEQY
TRBV30	TRBJ1-1	.	AWATEIDLNTEAF
TRBV9	TRBJ1-5	.	ASSPGQDNQPQH
TRBV28	TRBJ2-7	.	ASSLLFGTGSREQY
TRBV4-1	TRBJ2-1	.	ASSQPGLAGGTGNEQF
TRBV5-1	TRBJ2-3	.	ASSLGLAGGPGTDTQY
TRBV7-3	TRBJ2-2	few	ASSLGQGTNTGELF
TRBV9	TRBJ2-7	.	ASSVSDRVAYEQY
TRBV4-1	TRBJ2-1	.	ASSLFPPSGGSNEQF
TRBV5-1	TRBJ2-7	.	ASSLQTGQDYEQY
TRBV29-1	TRBJ2-3	.	GFTAQASGYYDTQY
TRBV9	TRBJ2-1	few	ASSGGADEQF
TRBV19	TRBJ2-3	.	ASSTGGRATDTQY
TRBV29-1	TRBJ1-1	.	SGATGQLNTEAF
TRBV28	TRBJ2-7	.	ASSLSSEQY
TRBV29-1	TRBJ2-1	.	SVEGVTGRVYNEQF
TRBV7-9	TRBJ2-5	.	ASSTRRESLETQY
TRBV7-9	TRBJ2-7	few	ASSWSGEQY
TRBV6-1	TRBJ2-1	.	ASSVQGHNEQF